Below, 8 T cell receptor beta chains from the same sample are listed, as sequenced in a study of blood T cell repertoires in COVID-19. Profiled with immunoSEQ multiplex PCR; TCRdb holds only in-frame clones, not every one. The sample includes about 270,000 clones, 88% of them seen just once. The sequencing sample was made of peripheral blood. These receptors all come from a man aged 60 to 69 who had recovered from COVID-19.

The chain links TRBV5-1 to TRBJ2-7; no firm D call. Trimming pared 1 base from V and 0 bases from J, leaving 11 bases between. Per germline, CDR1 SGHRS and CDR2 YFSETQ. This CDR3 has 15 residues. This chain's CDR3 is CASSLYETNSYEQYF. The CDR3 DNA follows: TGCGCCAGCAGCTTGTACGAGACAAACTCCTACGAGCAGTACTTC.

V gene TRBV4-1 combines with J gene TRBJ1-4; possible D gene TRBD1, 5 bases. The CDR3 has 14 residues. Trimming took 5 bases from V and 7 from J, leaving 14 bases between them. The germline gives CDR1 MGHRA, CDR2 YSYEKL. CDR3 coding DNA: TGCGCCAGCAGCGGTGCAGGGATCGGTGAAAAACTGTTTTTT. This sequence encodes CASSGAGIGEKLFF.

This clone was found a few times. V gene TRBV27 combines with J gene TRBJ1-5, with 7 bases fitting TRBD1. Germline trimming cut 6 bases from V and 4 bases from J; bases unmatched to any gene: 3. The length of the CDR3 is 13 residues. The V gene's germline CDR1 is MNHEY and CDR2 SMNVEV (reference sequence). The CDR3 reads CASRTRGNQPQHF. The DNA of the CDR3 is TGTGCCAGCAGAACCAGGGGGAATCAGCCCCAGCATTTT.

This chain uses TRBV3-1 (or the pseudogene TRBV3-2) with TRBJ2-1; D is perhaps TRBD1 (6 bases). This CDR3 spans 17 amino acids. The germline CDR1 and CDR2 sequences are LGHDT and YNNKEL (reference sequence). The V and J ends lost 1 base and 0 bases respectively, with 13 bases between them. CDR3 loop: CASSQGYGGPSYNEQFF. CDR3 DNA: TGTGCCAGCAGCCAAGGTTATGGGGGCCCCTCCTACAATGAGCAGTTCTTC.

V is TRBV19 and J is TRBJ2-5; no clear D gene. V was trimmed by 0 bases and J by 2 bases, leaving 10 bases between them. The length of the CDR3 is 15 residues. Germline CDR1 reads LNHDA; CDR2 reads SQIVND (reference sequence). Written as DNA, the CDR3 is TGTGCCAGTAGTATAGATTGGTCTATACAAGAGACCCAGTACTTC. Translated: CASSIDWSIQETQYF.

The chain is built from TRBV5-4 and TRBJ2-1, with D possibly TRBD1 on 7 matching bases. V was pared by 0 bases and J by 7 bases, with 11 bases between. The CDR3 consists of 14 residues. Germline lookup yields CDR1 SGHNT and CDR2 YYREEE (reference sequence). This CDR3 is CASSLVPGGNEQFF. In DNA, the CDR3 is TGTGCCAGCAGCTTGGTTCCAGGGGGGAATGAGCAGTTCTTC.

This rearrangement joins TRBV7-9 to TRBJ1-5, with 9 bases matching TRBD1. Germline V gene sequence: CDR1 SEHNR, CDR2 FQNEAQ (reference sequence). The length of the CDR3 is 17 residues. Unmatched junction bases numbered 12, after V lost 7 bases and J lost 2 bases. The CDR3 bases are TGTGCCAGCAAACCGGGACAGGGAGGTAGGGGCAATCAGCCCCAGCATTTT. It translates to CASKPGQGGRGNQPQHF.

V gene TRBV5-8 combines with J gene TRBJ1-3; 9 bases map to TRBD1. With 0 bases clipped from V and 3 bases from J, the junction kept 10 bases outside the gene matches. CDR3 length: 18 amino acids. Germline values: CDR1 SGHTS, CDR2 YDEGEE. CDR3 DNA sequence: TGTGCCAGCAGCTTGGAGGGGACAACAGGGGGCTTTGGAAACACCATATATTTT. Residues: CASSLEGTTGGFGNTIYF.